Here is one T cell receptor (beta chain) with its context. The sample originates from a study of blood T cell repertoires in COVID-19. The authors' processing: Using reference gene primer amplification, nucleated cell counts were estimated. Using immunoSEQ multiplex PCR, the repertoire was profiled, and TCRdb retains in-frame clones only, with some absent. V and J calls and clone size follow that table, whereas D and trimming were derived from the DNA. The sample shows over 85,000 clones, roughly 85% of them seen only once. Material for sequencing was peripheral blood. The origin of this receptor is a man at least 80 years old with acute or convalescent COVID-19.

The CDR3 DNA sequence: TGTGCCAGCACTAGAACGGGCTACGAGCAGTACTTC. Translation: CASTRTGYEQYF. The chain links TRBV6-6 to TRBJ2-7; D remains ambiguous. Germline V gene sequence: CDR1 MNHNY, CDR2 SVGAGI (reference sequence). The CDR3 is 12 amino acids. V was shortened by 7 bases and J by 3 bases, with 10 bases between the two germline ends.